One sample yielded the 31 T cell receptor beta chains listed below, sequenced in a study of blood T cells in healthy people across ages. Together with a sample-barcoded 5' primer, a J-beta primer mix was included in a second PCR lasting about 6 to 11 cycles. Each CDR3 protein is one row after TCRdb ran MiXCR on the 5' RACE reads. The sample gives some 760,000 distinct CDR3 sequences, 20% to 25% of which show up once; under 4% is in the top ten. The data were also submitted as part of a second study, on T cells of mothers and their children.

What was sequenced was blood. The receptors come from a boy aged 5-17 years in good health.

This clonotype came up a few times. The rearrangement links TRBV5-1 to TRBJ1-3; unclear D gene. V was cut by 5 bases and J by 2 bases, with 17 bases left in between. Germline V gives CDR1 SGHRS, CDR2 YFSETQ. The CDR3 consists of 16 residues. This chain's CDR3 is CASSLKDRSPGNTIYF. The CDR3, as DNA: TGCGCCAGCAGTCTTAAGGACCGGAGCCCTGGAAACACCATATATTTT.

This chain connects TRBV29-1 to TRBJ2-7, with D possibly being TRBD1 (6 bases). The DNA matches TRBJ2-5 better at its end, which makes the J call doubtful. The CDR3 is made up of 12 amino acids. Per germline, CDR1 SQVTM and CDR2 ANQGSEA. The CDR3 spells CSVQGQGETQYF. For the CDR3, the DNA is TGCAGCGTACAGGGACAAGGGGAGACCCAGTACTTC.

This clonotype was detected only a few times. J is TRBJ2-1 and V is TRBV5-1, with 9 bases fitting TRBD2. Germline V gives CDR1 SGHRS, CDR2 YFSETQ. The CDR3 runs to 16 residues. Losses at the gene ends were 1 base for V and 2 bases for J; bases not matched to a gene: 4. CDR3: CASSLRSSGAYNEQFF. The CDR3 DNA follows: TGCGCCAGCAGCTTGAGGTCTAGCGGGGCCTACAATGAGCAGTTCTTC.

V gene TRBV7-2 combines with J gene TRBJ2-3, with 9 bases matching TRBD2. CDR1 and CDR2 (germline): SGHTA, FQGNSA. There are 16 residues in the CDR3. J was trimmed by 5 bases and V by 7 bases; bases with no gene match: 13. CDR3 in DNA: TGTGCCAGCATTAAGACAGCGGGACTAGCTGGAGATACGCAGTATTTT. It yields the protein CASIKTAGLAGDTQYF.

This chain links TRBV12-3 or TRBV12-4 with TRBJ2-7; 7 bases agree with TRBD2. This CDR3 spans 14 amino acids. V trimming: 6 bases; J trimming: 3 bases; junction bases outside the gene matches: 8. Here the CDR3 reads CASSLGTTFYEQYF. As DNA, the CDR3 is TGTGCCAGCAGCTTGGGGACTACATTCTACGAGCAGTACTTC.

The sample holds a few counts of this clonotype. The chain joins TRBV7-2 to TRBJ2-7; D gene ambiguous. Germline values: CDR1 SGHTA, CDR2 FQGNSA. Trimming stripped 8 bases from V and 0 bases from J, with 11 bases between. There are 13 residues in the CDR3. As DNA, the CDR3 is TGTGCCAGCGCTTTCGCGAGCTCCTACGAGCAGTACTTC. Protein: CASAFASSYEQYF.

The chain joins TRBV12-3 or TRBV12-4 to TRBJ2-3; 10 bases line up with TRBD2. The CDR3 extends over 14 amino acids. The V gene end was trimmed by 10 bases and the J gene end by 3 bases; junction bases not matched to a gene: 7. The CDR3 DNA reads as TGTGCCACCAGGCTAGCGGGAGCGACAGATACGCAGTATTTT. This sequence encodes CATRLAGATDTQYF.

The V and J genes are TRBV5-5 and TRBJ1-5; TRBD1 matches at 9 bases. The CDR3 sequence is 18 residues long. CDR1 is SGHKS, CDR2 YYEKEE, per germline (reference sequence). V trimming: 4 bases; J trimming: 2 bases; junction bases outside the gene matches: 13. In DNA, the CDR3 is TGTGCCAGCAGCGCGGCAGGGACAGGGAATATTCGCAATCAGCCCCAGCATTTT. Translation: CASSAAGTGNIRNQPQHF.

This chain links TRBV28 with TRBJ1-1; tentatively, D is TRBD1 (5 bases). This CDR3 is 14 amino acids long. CDR1 and CDR2 (germline): MDHEN, SYDVKM. V was cut by 6 bases and J by 0 bases, with 11 bases left in between. DNA for the CDR3: TGTGCCAGCAGAGTTGTGGGGGTGAACACTGAAGCTTTCTTT. This codes for CASRVVGVNTEAFF.

The rearrangement joins TRBV29-1 to TRBJ1-1, with TRBD1 identical over 12 bases. The CDR3 totals 15 residues. The V segment lost 6 bases and the J segment 3 bases; nucleotides outside the gene matches: 8. The V gene's germline CDR1 is SQVTM and CDR2 ANQGSEA. CDR3 residues: CSVYGTGGGYTEAFF. The CDR3 nucleotides read TGCAGCGTCTATGGGACAGGGGGCGGGTACACTGAAGCTTTCTTT.

This sequence joins TRBV9 and TRBJ2-7; the D gene is possibly TRBD2 (6 bases). Trimming took off 2 bases at V and 2 bases at J, with 14 bases between the two ends. Germline loops: CDR1 SGDLS, CDR2 YYNGEE. The length of the CDR3 is 15 residues. The CDR3 DNA reads TGTGCCAGCAGCGTGGGTGGCGGGACGGCCTACGAGCAGTACTTC. Its protein is CASSVGGGTAYEQYF.

A few counts support this clonotype. The CDR3 bases are TGTGCCAGCAGCCCCCAGCGGGGGAACTATGGCTACACCTTC. This gives the protein CASSPQRGNYGYTF. The chain has TRBV9 and TRBJ1-2; D is possibly TRBD1 (5 bases). The V end was cut by 4 bases, the J end by 2 bases, with 12 bases between. Per the germline V gene, CDR1 is SGDLS and CDR2 is YYNGEE. The length of the CDR3 is 14 residues.

This chain joins TRBV6-5 and TRBJ1-4; D remains ambiguous. The V end lost 2 bases, the J end lost 7 bases, and 11 bases lay between the germline ends. The CDR3 is 14 residues long. Germline CDR1 is MNHEY and CDR2 is SVGAGI. The CDR3 sequence is CASSYVAGPEKLFF. The CDR3 DNA is TGTGCCAGCAGTTACGTGGCAGGTCCTGAAAAACTGTTTTTT.

The chain uses TRBV29-1 and TRBJ1-4; TRBD1 might be the D (5 bases). The V gene's germline CDR1 is SQVTM and CDR2 ANQGSEA. The V end lost 5 bases, the J end lost 8 bases, and 12 bases lay between the germline ends. The CDR3 totals 12 residues. CDR3 in DNA: TGCAGCGTTTTCAGGGCGGACGAAAAACTGTTTTTT. This codes for CSVFRADEKLFF.

CDR3 in amino acids: CASSGEPMGQQNTEAFF. In DNA form, the CDR3 reads TGTGCCAGCAGCGGAGAGCCCATGGGACAACAGAACACTGAAGCTTTCTTT. V is TRBV9 and J is TRBJ1-1, with D perhaps TRBD1 (6 bases). Germline lookup yields CDR1 SGDLS and CDR2 YYNGEE. Trimming removed 3 bases from V and 1 base from J, with 19 bases in between. There are 17 residues in the CDR3.

The chain recombines TRBV6-5 with TRBJ1-4; maybe TRBD1 (5 bases). Germline V gives CDR1 MNHEY, CDR2 SVGAGI. The CDR3 extends over 14 amino acids. V was clipped by 7 bases and J by 7 bases, with 16 bases between them. CDR3 DNA sequence: TGTGCCAGCACCCGACAGAGGGAAGGTGAAAAACTGTTTTTT. This codes for CASTRQREGEKLFF.

This clonotype was detected a few times. This chain joins TRBV9 and TRBJ2-3, with D possibly being TRBD1 (5 bases). The germline CDR1 and CDR2 sequences are SGDLS and YYNGEE. This CDR3 has 14 residues. V lost 7 bases and J lost 0, with 12 bases in between. The CDR3, as DNA: TGTGCCAGCGGCAGGGCAATGAGCACAGATACGCAGTATTTT. Protein product: CASGRAMSTDTQYF.

In this sample, this clonotype turned up a few times. The J gene is TRBJ2-1, the V gene TRBV4-2; tentative D call: TRBD1 (5 bases). Germline CDR1 reads LGHNA; CDR2 reads YNFKEQ. This CDR3 is 15 amino acids long. V lost 3 bases and J lost 2, with 11 bases in between. CDR3 amino acids: CASSHALGAYNEQFF. The CDR3 DNA is TGTGCCAGCAGCCATGCCCTAGGGGCCTACAATGAGCAGTTCTTC.

This clonotype came up once. This chain uses TRBV5-1 with TRBJ2-1; 8 nucleotides line up with TRBD1. The CDR3 covers 15 residues. Trimming at V came to 4 bases and at J to 7 bases, leaving 10 bases not matched to a gene. Per germline, CDR1 SGHRS and CDR2 YFSETQ. CDR3 amino acids: CASSLWTGQANEQFF. CDR3 DNA sequence: TGCGCCAGCAGCCTCTGGACGGGACAGGCTAATGAGCAGTTCTTC. The complete variable domain, with remaining parts taken from reference TRBV5-1 and TRBJ2-1, reads KAGVTQTPRYLIKTRGQQVTLSCSPISGHRSVSWYQQTPGQGLQFLFEYFSETQRNKGNFPGRFSGRQFSNSRSEMNVSTLELGDSALYLCASSLWTGQANEQFFGPGTRLTVL.

The chain carries TRBV14 and TRBJ2-5; D is undetermined. Per the germline V gene, CDR1 is SGHDN and CDR2 is FVKESK. This CDR3 contains 13 residues. Trimming pared 4 bases from V and 3 bases from J, leaving 9 bases between. The CDR3 DNA reads TGTGCCAGCAGCCGTGCGGCCAAAGAGACCCAGTACTTC. It codes for CASSRAAKETQYF.

The V gene is TRBV13, the J gene TRBJ2-4, with D perhaps matching TRBD1 or TRBD2 (5 bases each). Trimming cost V 2 bases and J 5 bases, with 13 bases left between them. Germline V gene data show CDR1 as PRHDT and CDR2 as FYEKMQ (reference sequence). There are 15 residues in the CDR3. Here the CDR3 DNA reads TGTGCCAGCAGCTTATGGGGAGTGGGGCAAAACATTCAGTACTTC. This sequence encodes CASSLWGVGQNIQYF.

V and J are TRBV27 and TRBJ2-1; 9 bases fit TRBD1. CDR1 is MNHEY, CDR2 SMNVEV, per germline (reference sequence). V lost 10 bases to trimming and J lost 5 bases; unmatched junction nucleotides: 6. This CDR3 has 13 residues. This CDR3 is CAMGTGPDNEQFF. In DNA, the CDR3 is TGTGCCATGGGGACAGGGCCGGACAATGAGCAGTTCTTC.

This clonotype has a handful of counts. The CDR3 sequence is CASSYSPAGVGFF. As DNA, the CDR3 is TGTGCCAGCAGTTACTCCCCAGCGGGAGTAGGGTTCTTC. The rearrangement uses TRBV6-6 and TRBJ2-1; TRBD2 agrees at 8 bases. The V and J ends lost 0 bases and 15 bases, in that order; junction bases with no gene match: 7. The CDR3 has 13 amino acids. Germline assignment: CDR1 MNHNY and CDR2 SVGAGI (reference sequence).

This clonotype was counted only a few times. V gene TRBV7-2 combines with J gene TRBJ2-4; D is undetermined. Trimming removed 5 bases from V and 2 bases from J, with 13 bases in between. Germline-derived CDR1 and CDR2 are SGHTA and FQGNSA. The CDR3 is 15 residues long. CDR3: CASSLDRHPKNIQYF. The CDR3 DNA reads TGTGCCAGCAGCCTTGATCGACACCCCAAAAACATTCAGTACTTC. The full variable domain, rest sourced from reference TRBV7-2 and TRBJ2-4, is GAGVSQSPSNKVTEKGKDVELRCDPISGHTALYWYRQSLGQGLEFLIYFQGNSAPDKSGLPSDRFSAERTGGSVSTLTIQRTQQEDSAVYLCASSLDRHPKNIQYFGAGTRLSVL.

This clonotype came up a few times. The chain is built from TRBV29-1 and TRBJ2-3; the D is unclear. V shed 3 bases and J shed 5 bases, with 12 bases lying between them. The CDR3 has 13 residues. Per germline, CDR1 SQVTM and CDR2 ANQGSEA. CDR3 sequence reads: CSVDVLVEDTQYF. In DNA form, the CDR3 reads TGCAGCGTTGATGTCCTAGTAGAAGATACGCAGTATTTT.

This clonotype was seen a few times. The chain is built from TRBV5-4 and TRBJ2-5; D may be TRBD1 or TRBD2 (5 bases each). Germline values: CDR1 SGHNT, CDR2 YYREEE (reference sequence). The CDR3 spans 15 residues. The V end was cut by 4 bases, the J end by 7 bases, with 20 bases between. The CDR3: CASSPTGTDEWTQYF. CDR3 in DNA: TGTGCCAGCAGCCCCACTGGGACCGACGAGTGGACCCAGTACTTC.

In DNA, the CDR3 is TGTGCCAGCAGCGTTAACGGAGGGAGCGAAGAGACCCAGTACTTC. This translates into CASSVNGGSEETQYF. The chain combines TRBV7-3 with TRBJ2-7; D perhaps matches TRBD2 (6 bases). Near its end, the DNA agrees better with TRBJ2-5, so the J call may be wrong. Germline CDR1 is SGHTA and CDR2 is FQGTGA. The CDR3 extends over 15 amino acids.

J is TRBJ2-1 and V is TRBV25-1; perhaps D is TRBD1 or TRBD2 (6 bases each). The CDR3 consists of 17 residues. In germline, CDR1 is MGHDK, CDR2 SYGVNS. The V end lost 0 bases, the J end lost 5 bases, and 17 bases lay between the germline ends. The CDR3 region has the DNA TGTGCCAGCAGTGAATATAGGGGGGCCGCGCCGGACAATGAGCAGTTCTTC. Translated: CASSEYRGAAPDNEQFF.

This clonotype was counted only a few times. The rearrangement joins TRBV24-1 to TRBJ2-1, with 9 positions matching TRBD1. CDR3 size: 18 residues. Trimming cost V 4 bases and J 4 bases; bases outside gene matches: 13. Germline CDR1 reads KGHDR; CDR2 reads SFDVKD. In DNA form, the CDR3 reads TGTGCCACCAGTGACTCTACAGGGGGCCCGACTGCTTACAATGAGCAGTTCTTC. This gives the protein CATSDSTGGPTAYNEQFF.

The chain has TRBV7-9 and TRBJ2-7; maybe TRBD2 (5 bases). Trimming removed 2 bases at V and 2 bases at J, with 10 bases between. The CDR3 covers 14 residues. Germline lookup yields CDR1 SEHNR and CDR2 FQNEAQ (reference sequence). CDR3 sequence (DNA): TGTGCCAGCAGCTTATTGGAGGACCCCTACGAGCAGTACTTC. Encoded protein: CASSLLEDPYEQYF. Full variable domain (rest looked up from reference TRBV7-9 and TRBJ2-7): DTGVSQNPRHKITKRGQNVTFRCDPISEHNRLYWYRQTLGQGPEFLTYFQNEAQLEKSRLLSDRFSAERPKGSFSTLEIQRTEQGDSAMYLCASSLLEDPYEQYFGPGTRLTVT.

The V call is TRBV12-3 or TRBV12-4, the J call TRBJ2-7; D gene uncertain. Trimming left V 3 bases short and J 5 bases short, with 14 bases between. The CDR3 consists of 14 residues. The CDR3 DNA sequence: TGTGCCAGCAGTTTGAGGCAGATCCTCCACGAGCAGTACTTC. This codes for CASSLRQILHEQYF.